This TCR beta chain came from a study of T-cell reconstitution after alpha-beta-depleted transplantation in children. Unique molecular identifiers tagged the TCRbeta library. TCRdb itself ran the PCR reads through MiXCR, one entry per CDR3 protein. The sample includes about 500,000 distinct CDR3 sequences, around a third of them seen just once. This receptor was taken from a human donor who donated a stem cell graft to a child with aplastic anemia. The input for sequencing was PBMCs from the stem cell graft donor, taken from the stem cell graft.

The CDR3 spells CASSYGGSLNEQFF. CDR3 sequence (DNA): TGTGCCAGCAGTTACGGCGGGAGTCTGAATGAGCAGTTCTTC. The V and J genes are TRBV28 and TRBJ2-1; 7 positions agree with TRBD2. Germline CDR1 MDHEN, CDR2 SYDVKM. The CDR3 length is 14 residues. Trimming at V came to 4 bases and at J to 7 bases, leaving 7 bases not matched to a gene.